This TCR beta chain is drawn from a study of shared clonotypes between healthy human individuals (dated by TCRdb to the early 2020s). Concerning the study at large: The cohort comprised two women and a few men aged 18 to 49 years. Per donor, three plates each were used for CD4 naive and CD4 memory, two for CD8 naive, and one for CD8 memory. To estimate repertoire size and how much clonotypes are shared between individuals, the study performed deep sequencing of blood TCR repertoires from five healthy adults. To increase sequencing depth and limit assay-specific biases, TCR repertoire library preparation and sequencing were carried out by different laboratories using diverse techniques. Per donor, leukapheresis produced somewhere between about 0.85 and 10 billion PBMCs. General findings and caveats noted by the study authors: Naive subsets generally had larger estimated clonotype richness than memory subsets. Sampling was restricted to blood, and TCR repertoires in tissues likely differ from the TCR repertoires found in blood. Based on pairwise subsampling, the degree of clonotype sharing among donors was expected to be affected by sequencing depth. The genetic and exposure-history diversity represented was limited by the small number of donors. When a few donors were compared, the shared fraction of clonotypes was around 4.6% for naive CD4, around 3.5% for naive CD8, roughly 2.3% for memory CD4, and 0.3% to 0.5% for memory CD8. Incomplete sequencing was indicated by rarefaction of sorted-subset datasets, despite the large sequencing depth. Compared with non-shared clonotypes, clonotypes shared by all four sorted-subset donors had higher generation probabilities.

The sample holds one count of this clone. Its antigen is unknown. No much larger clone is present one base from it, and per-base qualities are unavailable. At the DNA level, this CDR3 is encoded by other sequences in the same sample as well. Healthy HIV-negative adults with no recently reported acute infections or vaccinations were included as donors. Only Caucasian adults living in Nashville, Tennessee, USA were represented among the donors. CD4+ T cells were enriched by magnetic negative selection, after which naive cells were positively selected on CD45RA and the negative fraction was taken as the memory subset. Blood was obtained by leukapheresis, after which PBMCs were separated by Ficoll-Histopaque density gradient centrifugation and cryopreserved in liquid nitrogen vapor phase. Analytical flow cytometry was used to check the purity and quantity of every magnetically sorted T cell population. Genomic DNA was isolated from every sorted fraction and measured by UV absorbance on a Nanodrop 2000c.

Using the deep immunoSEQ assay, TCR CDR3 regions were amplified from genomic DNA by multiplex PCR. Extracted genomic DNA from each cell subset was distributed evenly across all wells of several immunoSEQ 96-well plates, and each plate was treated as a replicate. For sorted subsets, 200 to 250 ng of genomic DNA, equivalent to 25,000 to 30,000 T cell genomes, went into each replicate PCR. Purified libraries were measured with a Qubit 3.0 fluorometer, size-checked on a Bioanalyzer 2100, and measured again with the KAPA Library Quantification kit. Each immunoSEQ 96-well plate was sequenced on its own single-read 150-cycle Illumina NextSeq 550 flow cell. The study's own analysis went as follows. Because only junctional sequences without quality scores were contained in the immunoSEQ output, filtering matching that applied to full-length reads could not be performed. Sequences were annotated with PyIR, a Python wrapper for IgBLAST v1.9, using IMGT germline references to assign V/J genes and CDR3. Reads were filtered out if the reads had weak V/J assignments (E-value above 1e-6), no CDR3, stop codons, out-of-frame junctions, or ambiguous translated residues. V3J clonotypes were defined as sequences sharing the same inferred V gene, J gene, and CDR3 amino acid sequence. The percentage overlap between two repertoires was calculated by dividing the number of shared unique clonotypes by the size of the smaller repertoire. Repertoire richness was assessed with RTK rarefaction, the Chao1 estimator, and Recon v2.1 estimates of unobserved clonotypes. OLGA was used to compute generation probabilities for all TCRbeta clonotypes that the gDNA method yielded from a handful of donors. TCRdb took over this immuneACCESS table, retaining in-frame rearrangements with V and J assigned. Such tables are incomplete; in checked studies, under half of the missing clones stem from an unresolved V gene, and the remainder is unexplained. V and J calls and clone size are those listed in that table; D and trimming were worked out from the DNA. The sample yields a few million clones; approximately 92% were counted once. The ten largest make up about 0.13% of the sample.

The V end loses 6 bases and the J end loses 1 base, and a stretch of 9 bases separates them. For CDR1 and CDR2, the germline V gene lists SGHTA and FQGNSA. The CDR3 has 13 amino acids, counting the end cysteine and phenylalanine. The sequence is cut down to CDR3 DNA, 39 bases in frame from base 1. The specimen was naive CD4+ T cells sorted from blood. Sample cell subset or site, as interpreted from the label and publication: CD45RA+ positively selected. The receptor comes from a man younger than 30 in good health. The sequence links TRBV7-2 to TRBJ1-1, with TRBD1 tentatively as D gene (5 bases match). The nucleotides read TGTGCCAGCAGTCAACAGGAGAACACTGAAGCTTTCTTT. Its translation is CASSQQENTEAFF. Reference TRBV7-2 and TRBJ1-1 proteins supply the regions before and after the CDR3; the full variable domain is: GAGVSQSPSNKVTEKGKDVELRCDPISGHTALYWYRQSLGQGLEFLIYFQGNSAPDKSGLPSDRFSAERTGGSVSTLTIQRTQQEDSAVYLCASSQQENTEAFFGQGTRLTVV.